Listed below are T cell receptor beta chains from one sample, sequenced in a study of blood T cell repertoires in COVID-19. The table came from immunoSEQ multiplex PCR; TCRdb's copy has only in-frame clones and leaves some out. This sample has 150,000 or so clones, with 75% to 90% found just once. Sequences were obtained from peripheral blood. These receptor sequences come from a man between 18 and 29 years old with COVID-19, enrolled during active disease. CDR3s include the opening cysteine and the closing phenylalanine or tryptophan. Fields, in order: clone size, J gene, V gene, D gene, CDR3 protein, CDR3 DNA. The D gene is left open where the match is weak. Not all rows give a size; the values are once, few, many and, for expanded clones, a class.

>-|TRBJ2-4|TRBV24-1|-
CATGADGGIQYF
TGTGCCACCGGAGCGGACGGGGGCATTCAGTACTTC
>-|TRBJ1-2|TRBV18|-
CASSPSRGTHGYTF
TGTGCCAGCTCACCGAGTCGGGGGACCCATGGCTACACCTTC
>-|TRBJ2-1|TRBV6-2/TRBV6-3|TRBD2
CASSRLNRGLRLAGGEQFF
TGTGCCAGCAGCCGCCTGAACAGGGGTCTGAGACTAGCGGGAGGGGAGCAGTTCTTC
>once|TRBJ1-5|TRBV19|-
CASSIMAAGNQPQHF
TGTGCCAGTAGTATCATGGCCGCGGGGAATCAGCCCCAGCATTTT
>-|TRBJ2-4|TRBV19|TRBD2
CASSPLAGEAQAAKNIQYF
TGTGCCAGTAGCCCCCTAGCGGGAGAGGCCCAAGCGGCCAAAAACATTCAGTACTTC
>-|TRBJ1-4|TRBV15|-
CATSSSRATNEKLLF
TGTGCCACCAGCAGTTCCAGGGCAACTAATGAAAAACTGCTTTTT
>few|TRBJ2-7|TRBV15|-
CATSREDSSSYEQYF
TGTGCCACCAGCAGAGAGGACTCGTCCTCCTACGAGCAGTACTTC
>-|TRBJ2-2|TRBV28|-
CASSLWTRGELFF
TGTGCCAGCAGTTTATGGACTCGGGGGGAGCTGTTTTTT
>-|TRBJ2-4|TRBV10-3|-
CAISESLSKNIQYF
TGTGCCATCAGTGAGTCGTTATCCAAAAACATTCAGTACTTC
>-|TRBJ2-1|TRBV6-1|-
CASSGHQGLAGHYNEQFF
TGTGCCAGCAGTGGCCACCAGGGGCTGGCGGGTCACTACAATGAGCAGTTCTTC
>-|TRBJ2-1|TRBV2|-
CASSYGLEEVYNEQFF
TGTGCCAGCAGCTACGGGTTGGAGGAAGTCTACAATGAGCAGTTCTTC
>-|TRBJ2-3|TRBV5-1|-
CASSLRSPSGTDTQYF
TGCGCCAGCAGCTTACGTAGCCCCTCGGGAACAGATACGCAGTATTTT
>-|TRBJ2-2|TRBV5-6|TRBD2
CASSRGLAGVDTGELFF
TGTGCCAGCAGCAGGGGACTAGCGGGAGTAGATACCGGGGAGCTGTTTTTT
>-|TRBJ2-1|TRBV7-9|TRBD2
CASRGGAGSNEQFF
TGTGCCAGCAGGGGAGGGGCGGGCAGCAATGAGCAGTTCTTC
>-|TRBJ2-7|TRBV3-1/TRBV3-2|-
CASSQDDCVVKNEQYF
TGTGCCAGCAGCCAAGATGACTGCGTGGTAAAGAACGAGCAGTACTTC
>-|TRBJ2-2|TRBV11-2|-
CASSLDIRETGELFF
TGTGCCAGCAGCTTAGATATTAGGGAGACCGGGGAGCTGTTTTTT
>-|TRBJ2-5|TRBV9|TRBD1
CASSPQGQVQETQYF
TGTGCCAGCAGCCCCCAAGGACAGGTCCAAGAGACCCAGTACTTC
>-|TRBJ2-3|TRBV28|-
CATHMGGGGTDTQYF
TGTGCCACCCACATGGGTGGAGGGGGCACAGATACGCAGTATTTT
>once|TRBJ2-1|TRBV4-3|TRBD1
CASSQFTGDNEQFF
TGCGCCAGCAGCCAATTTACAGGGGACAATGAGCAGTTCTTC
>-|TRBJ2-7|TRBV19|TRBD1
CASSTRQGGYEQYF
TGTGCCAGTAGTACCCGACAGGGGGGATACGAGCAGTACTTC
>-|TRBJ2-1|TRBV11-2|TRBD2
CASSPSGFPGNEQFF
TGTGCCAGCAGCCCTAGCGGATTTCCTGGGAATGAGCAGTTCTTC
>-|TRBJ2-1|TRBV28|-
CASSLDTARSYNEQFF
TGTGCCAGCAGTTTGGATACAGCCCGCTCCTACAATGAGCAGTTCTTC
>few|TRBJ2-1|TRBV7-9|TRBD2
CASSSTGGGNEQFF
TGTGCCAGCAGCTCCACTGGGGGGGGCAATGAGCAGTTCTTC
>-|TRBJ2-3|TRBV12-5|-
CASAEGGSTDTQYF
TGTGCTAGTGCCGAGGGGGGGTCAACAGATACGCAGTATTTT
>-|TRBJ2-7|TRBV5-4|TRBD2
CASSRSGRANRDEQYF
TGTGCCAGCAGCCGTAGCGGGAGGGCCAACAGAGACGAGCAGTACTTC
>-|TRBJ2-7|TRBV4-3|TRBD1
CASSQDLPGGLLDYYEQYF
TGCGCCAGCAGCCAAGATCTGCCAGGGGGCCTCCTCGATTACTACGAGCAGTACTTC
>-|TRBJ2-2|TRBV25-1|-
CASSSTGNTGELFF
TGTGCCAGCAGTTCGACAGGGAACACCGGGGAGCTGTTTTTT
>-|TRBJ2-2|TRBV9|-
CASSQGKKRDVGTGELFF
TGTGCCAGCAGCCAGGGGAAAAAAAGGGACGTCGGTACCGGGGAGCTGTTTTTT
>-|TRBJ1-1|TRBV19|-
CASSINRAMNTEAFF
TGTGCCAGTAGTATCAACAGAGCCATGAACACTGAAGCTTTCTTT
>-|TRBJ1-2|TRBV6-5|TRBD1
CASRQGQGYGYTF
TGTGCCAGCCGACAGGGGCAGGGCTATGGCTACACCTTC
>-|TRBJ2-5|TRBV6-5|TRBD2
CASSYTGLAGGETQYF
TGTGCCAGCAGTTACACAGGACTAGCGGGAGGGGAGACCCAGTACTTC
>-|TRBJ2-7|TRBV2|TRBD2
CASSIASGEPYEQYF
TGTGCCAGCAGTATTGCTAGCGGGGAACCCTACGAGCAGTACTTC
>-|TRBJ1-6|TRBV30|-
CAWRDSYNSPLHF
TGTGCCTGGAGGGACAGCTATAATTCACCCCTCCACTTT
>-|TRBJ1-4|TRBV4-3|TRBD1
CASSRTGTGREKLFF
TGCGCCAGCAGCCGAACCGGGACAGGGCGCGAAAAACTGTTTTTT
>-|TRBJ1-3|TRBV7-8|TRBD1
CASSFYMTGFGRGRSGNTIYF
TGTGCCAGCAGCTTTTACATGACAGGGTTTGGACGGGGACGCTCTGGAAACACCATATATTTT
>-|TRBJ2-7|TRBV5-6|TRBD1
CASRTGTGSSYEQYF
TGTGCCAGCAGAACCGGGACAGGGAGCTCCTACGAGCAGTACTTC
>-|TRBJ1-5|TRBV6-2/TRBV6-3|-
CASSYSTVRMWFGNQPQHF
TGTGCCAGCAGTTACTCGACGGTCAGGATGTGGTTTGGCAATCAGCCCCAGCATTTT
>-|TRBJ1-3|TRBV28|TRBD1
CASRKGQGSSGNTIYF
TGTGCCAGCAGAAAGGGACAGGGGAGCTCTGGAAACACCATATATTTT
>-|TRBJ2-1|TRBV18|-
CASSPRGRGTENEQFF
TGTGCCAGCTCACCACGGGGGCGGGGGACCGAGAATGAGCAGTTCTTC
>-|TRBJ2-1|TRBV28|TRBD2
CASRLAGVSEQFF
TGTGCCAGCCGACTAGCGGGAGTAAGTGAGCAGTTCTTC